The clone carrying this T cell receptor beta chain has more than one count but fewer than ten. What it binds is unknown. The data are from a study of CD8 T cells in ankylosing spondylitis. The ends lost 1 base at V and 5 bases at J; junction bases unmatched: 13. The CDR3 totals 18 residues. Germline loops: CDR1 SGHAT, CDR2 FQNNGV. Quantitative molecular-barcoded 5'-RACE generated the TCR beta libraries. TCRdb ran MiXCR on the 5' RACE reads and lists one entry per CDR3 protein. The sample lists about 160,000 distinct CDR3 sequences; about 17% were seen once. Study-wide points: Previous work reported some of these motif variants in the synovial fluid and blood of reactive arthritis.

The TCR was taken from a male donor with ankylosing spondylitis or in good health (not recorded which). The chain recombines TRBV11-2 with TRBJ2-2; 7 bases fit TRBD2. The sequencing sample was made of blood, either unsorted or a sorted T cell fraction (not recorded which). The CDR3 sequence is CASSLGYLGRAETGELFF. CDR3 bases: TGTGCCAGCAGCTTAGGGTACCTGGGGAGGGCCGAGACCGGGGAGCTGTTTTTT.